This TCR beta chain was retrieved from a study of blood T cell dynamics during melanoma immunotherapy. Study-wide context: First-line therapy was either pembrolizumab or nivolumab with ipilimumab for metastatic melanoma.

Profiled with immunoSEQ multiplex PCR; TCRdb holds only in-frame clones, not every one. The table includes about 17,000 clones, 75% to 85% detected once. This clone was seen only once. CDR1 and CDR2 (germline): SGHRS, YFSETQ. Deletions cut 0 bases from V and 6 bases from J, with 22 bases between. The CDR3 has 18 amino acids. Time point defined: pre-treatment baseline. Blood was drawn before treatment and at week 3 after checkpoint blockade. Apart from a couple of fast progressors, RECIST 1.1 response was judged 12 weeks post-infusion. The chain is built from TRBV5-1 and TRBJ2-1, with D possibly TRBD1 on 5 matching bases. Sequencing used blood, obtained from a patient treated with checkpoint blockade. The clonotype comes from a human donor with melanoma. The CDR3 loop reads CASSLAVDRAGPLNEQFF. In DNA, the CDR3 is TGCGCCAGCAGCTTGGCGGTAGACAGAGCAGGTCCTCTCAATGAGCAGTTCTTC.